The T cell receptor beta chain under discussion was sequenced for a study of blood T cell repertoires in COVID-19. Turning to the study itself: PBMCs, B-cell-depleted T cells, or T cells were the source of the cDNA or gDNA that made up the material.

Method: immunoSEQ multiplex PCR; TCRdb's copy keeps in-frame clones and lacks some. The table shows approximately 440,000 clones, with roughly 88% occurring only once. The germline V gene encodes CDR1 SGHAT and CDR2 FQDESV (reference sequence). With 2 bases removed from V and 4 bases from J, the gap between germline ends came to 11 bases. This CDR3 has 15 amino acids. Input material: PBMCs or T cells enriched from blood (not recorded which). The rearrangement joins TRBV11-1 to TRBJ2-2; possibly TRBD1 for D (6 bases). The sequence was collected from a man aged 18 to 35 who had recovered from COVID-19. CDR3 nucleotides: TGTGCCAGCAGCTTAAGTCAGGGGCTCACCGGGGAGCTGTTTTTT. Protein product: CASSLSQGLTGELFF.